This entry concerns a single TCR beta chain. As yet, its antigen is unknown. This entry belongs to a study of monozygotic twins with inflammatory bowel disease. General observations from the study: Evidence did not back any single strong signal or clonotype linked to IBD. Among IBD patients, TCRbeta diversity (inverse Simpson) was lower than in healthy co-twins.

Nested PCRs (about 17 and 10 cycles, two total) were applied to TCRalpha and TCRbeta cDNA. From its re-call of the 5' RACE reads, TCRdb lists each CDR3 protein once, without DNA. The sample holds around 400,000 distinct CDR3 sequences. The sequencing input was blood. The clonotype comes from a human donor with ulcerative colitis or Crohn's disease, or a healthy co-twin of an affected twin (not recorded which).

This chain's CDR3 is CASSRDSGLISGANVLTF. J is TRBJ2-6 and V is TRBV3-1; TCRdb names TRBD2, which stays unverified in the absence of DNA. The CDR3 consists of 18 residues. Germline V gives CDR1 LGHDT, CDR2 YNNKEL (reference sequence).